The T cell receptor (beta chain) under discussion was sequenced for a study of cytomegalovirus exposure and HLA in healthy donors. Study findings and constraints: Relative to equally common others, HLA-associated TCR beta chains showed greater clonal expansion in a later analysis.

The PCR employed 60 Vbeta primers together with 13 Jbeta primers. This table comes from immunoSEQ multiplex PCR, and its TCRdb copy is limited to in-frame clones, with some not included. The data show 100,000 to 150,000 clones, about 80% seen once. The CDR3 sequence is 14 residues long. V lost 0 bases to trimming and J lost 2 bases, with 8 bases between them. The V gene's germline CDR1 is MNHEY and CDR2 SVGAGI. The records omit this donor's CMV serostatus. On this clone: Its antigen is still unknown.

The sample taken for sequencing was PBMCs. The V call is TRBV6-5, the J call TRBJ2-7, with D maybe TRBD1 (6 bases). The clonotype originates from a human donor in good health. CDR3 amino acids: CASSYSGQTYEQYF. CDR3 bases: TGTGCCAGCAGTTACTCTGGACAGACCTACGAGCAGTACTTC.